A single T cell receptor beta chain is shown here with its context. In the authors' workflow: Reference gene primer amplification gave estimated nucleated cell counts. Produced via immunoSEQ multiplex PCR; TCRdb's table is partial and in-frame only. Clone size and the V and J calls come from that table; the DNA yielded D and trimming. The table has about 67,000 clones, around 86% seen once. V lost 1 base and J lost 6, with 14 bases in between. CDR1 SGHTA and CDR2 FQGTGA come from the germline V gene. This CDR3 spans 15 amino acids. This sample was taken from a study of blood T cell repertoires in COVID-19. As for the study in general: T cells, B-cell-depleted T cells, or PBMCs provided the cDNA or gDNA that served as material.

This sequence was found in a man aged 45-60 years with active COVID-19. The sample consisted of peripheral blood. V and J are TRBV7-3 and TRBJ2-3; a possible D gene is TRBD2 (6 bases). The CDR3 loop reads CASSLMPLTSDTQYF. Written as DNA, the CDR3 is TGTGCCAGCAGCTTAATGCCCTTAACTAGCGATACGCAGTATTTT.